A selection of T cell receptor beta chains follows, all from one sample in a study of Graves' ophthalmopathy and Graves' hyperthyroidism. TCRdb fed the multiplex PCR reads into MiXCR, producing one record per CDR3 protein. The sample carries over a million distinct CDR3 sequences, about 36% recorded once. Sequences were obtained from peripheral blood or thyroid tissue (not recorded which). These receptors originate from an adult man with Graves' hyperthyroidism. Each CDR3 is given with its conserved first and last residue. Each record gives: V gene, D gene, J gene, clone size, CDR3 protein, CDR3 DNA. The D gene is left open where the match is weak. Clone sizes are given selectively: once, few, many, or a class where the clone is expanded.

>TRBV11-2|.|TRBJ1-5|.
CASSVGVAGQPQHF
TGTGCCAGCAGTGTTGGGGTGGCCGGTCAGCCCCAGCATTTT
>TRBV20-1|TRBD1|TRBJ2-2|many
CSARRPTGAAGTGELFF
TGCAGTGCTAGAAGGCCAACAGGGGCTGCGGGCACCGGGGAGCTGTTTTTT
>TRBV20-1|.|TRBJ1-1|few
CSAVTAFPPTFWTEAFF
TGCAGTGCGGTGACGGCCTTCCCACCGACTTTTTGGACTGAAGCTTTCTTT
>TRBV7-2|TRBD2|TRBJ2-7|once
CASSLDGGGNSYEQYF
TGTGCCAGCAGCTTAGACGGGGGGGGTAACTCCTACGAGCAGTACTTC
>TRBV2|TRBD1|TRBJ1-1|many
CASNRDSEAFF
TGTGCCAGCAACCGGGACAGTGAAGCTTTCTTT
>TRBV7-6|.|TRBJ1-1|.
CASSPPEGGNTEAFF
TGTGCCAGCAGCCCGCCGGAGGGGGGGAACACTGAAGCTTTCTTT
>TRBV7-8|.|TRBJ1-2|few
CASRSGASVNYGYTF
TGTGCCAGCAGGTCTGGGGCCAGCGTTAACTATGGCTACACCTTC
>TRBV9|.|TRBJ1-1|many
CASSPDLLNTEAFF
TGTGCCAGCAGCCCCGATCTTCTTAACACTGAAGCTTTCTTT
>TRBV28|.|TRBJ2-5|many
CASSSTGGETQYF
TGTGCCAGCAGCTCGACAGGCGGAGAGACCCAGTACTTC
>TRBV25-1|.|TRBJ1-1|.
CASSRYQLDRSNTEAFF
TGTGCCAGCAGTCGTTACCAACTAGACAGGTCGAACACTGAAGCTTTCTTT
>TRBV12-3/TRBV12-4|.|TRBJ1-2|many
CASSRQHYGYTF
TGTGCCAGCAGCCGCCAGCACTATGGCTACACCTTC
>TRBV7-9|.|TRBJ1-1|many
CASRLGGSGTEAFF
TGTGCCAGCAGGCTCGGGGGTTCGGGCACTGAAGCTTTCTTT
>TRBV15|.|TRBJ1-1|many
CATSRDQGITEAFF
TGTGCCACCAGCAGAGACCAGGGGATCACTGAAGCTTTCTTT
>TRBV7-8|.|TRBJ2-7|many
CASSLEAFYEQYF
TGTGCCAGCAGCTTAGAGGCCTTCTACGAGCAGTACTTC
>TRBV2|.|TRBJ2-5|.
CASGAGTQYF
TGTGCCAGCGGGGCCGGGACCCAGTACTTC
>TRBV15|TRBD2|TRBJ2-5|many
CATSRGPSGSGETQYF
TGTGCCACCAGCAGAGGCCCTAGCGGGAGTGGAGAGACCCAGTACTTC
>TRBV28|TRBD1|TRBJ2-2|.
CASSTEDRAGTGELFF
TGTGCCAGCAGTACGGAGGACAGGGCTGGAACCGGGGAGCTGTTTTTT
>TRBV4-3|.|TRBJ1-2|.
CASSKMGWGYTF
TGCGCCAGCAGTAAAATGGGTTGGGGCTACACCTTC
>TRBV20-1|TRBD1|TRBJ1-2|.
CSPGQGISDGYTF
TGCAGTCCAGGACAGGGGATTTCTGATGGCTACACCTTC
>TRBV7-2|.|TRBJ2-7|many
CASSLAIGAAYEQYF
TGTGCCAGCAGCTTAGCTATAGGGGCGGCCTACGAGCAGTACTTC
>TRBV12-3/TRBV12-4|.|TRBJ2-7|.
CASSLIRDEQYF
TGTGCCAGCAGTTTAATCAGGGACGAGCAGTACTTC
>TRBV5-4|.|TRBJ1-5|.
CASSATGNSWHF
TGTGCCAGCAGTGCGACGGGAAACTCCTGGCATTTT
>TRBV6-2/TRBV6-3|.|TRBJ1-5|.
CASRLGGYSSNQPQHF
TGTGCCAGCAGACTCGGGGGGTATTCAAGCAATCAGCCCCAGCATTTT
>TRBV29-1|TRBD1|TRBJ1-2|.
CSDTTGSVGGYTF
TGCAGCGATACGACAGGGTCGGTTGGCGGCTACACCTTC
>TRBV7-2|.|TRBJ1-6|few
CASSLKENRDMDNSPLHF
TGTGCCAGCAGCTTGAAGGAGAACAGGGATATGGATAATTCACCCCTCCACTTT
>TRBV25-1|.|TRBJ1-6|many
CASRGGGANSPLHF
TGTGCCAGCAGGGGAGGGGGGGCTAATTCACCCCTCCACTTT
>TRBV7-2|.|TRBJ1-5|.
CASTVTSNQPQHF
TGTGCCAGCACGGTAACGAGCAATCAGCCCCAGCATTTT
>TRBV11-2|.|TRBJ2-2|.
CASSPKTSPHTGELFF
TGTGCCAGCAGCCCAAAGACAAGCCCTCACACCGGGGAGCTGTTTTTT
>TRBV9|.|TRBJ1-1|.
CASGLLPADTEAFF
TGTGCCAGCGGCCTACTCCCGGCCGACACTGAAGCTTTCTTT
>TRBV11-2|.|TRBJ2-5|.
CASHNRRFYQETQYF
TGTGCCAGCCACAACCGTAGGTTTTACCAAGAGACCCAGTACTTC
>TRBV9|.|TRBJ2-1|.
CASSVEASAYNEQFF
TGTGCCAGCAGCGTAGAGGCTAGCGCCTACAATGAGCAGTTCTTC
>TRBV7-9|.|TRBJ1-2|few
CASSLAAKKTGGYTF
TGTGCCAGCAGCTTAGCCGCTAAAAAGACAGGCGGCTACACCTTC
>TRBV7-8|.|TRBJ2-5|many
CASSLAGDGAGETQYF
TGTGCCAGCAGCTTAGCGGGGGACGGTGCTGGTGAGACCCAGTACTTC
>TRBV7-8|.|TRBJ1-1|many
CASSLGTASTEAFF
TGTGCCAGCAGCTTAGGGACAGCTAGCACTGAAGCTTTCTTT
>TRBV10-3|TRBD2|TRBJ2-5|few
CAISESGLAVQETQYF
TGTGCCATCAGTGAGTCGGGGCTAGCGGTACAAGAGACCCAGTACTTC
>TRBV13|.|TRBJ2-2|.
CASSLLGTAGELFF
TGTGCCAGCAGCCTCCTGGGGACCGCCGGGGAGCTGTTTTTT
>TRBV7-9|TRBD1|TRBJ2-3|few
CASSWGQGRTDTQYF
TGTGCCAGCAGTTGGGGACAGGGAAGAACAGATACGCAGTATTTT
>TRBV10-3|.|TRBJ1-5|.
CAIQRLPDQPQHF
TGTGCCATCCAGAGATTACCAGATCAGCCCCAGCATTTT
>TRBV7-6|TRBD2|TRBJ2-7|many
CASSSYGGGAVGEQYF
TGTGCCAGCAGCTCGTACGGCGGGGGGGCCGTAGGAGAGCAGTACTTC
>TRBV7-9|.|TRBJ2-7|many
CASSSHAGTRYEQYF
TGTGCCAGCAGCTCACACGCAGGGACCCGCTACGAGCAGTACTTC
>TRBV2|TRBD2|TRBJ2-7|.
CASSVFLAGVYEQYF
TGTGCCAGCAGCGTTTTCCTGGCGGGAGTATACGAGCAGTACTTC
>TRBV7-8|TRBD2|TRBJ2-2|few
CASSSALAAGELFF
TGTGCCAGCAGCTCTGCACTAGCGGCCGGGGAGCTGTTTTTT
>TRBV7-9|.|TRBJ1-5|.
CASSSFRDVNQPQHF
TGTGCCAGCAGCAGTTTCCGGGACGTCAATCAGCCCCAGCATTTT
>TRBV29-1|.|TRBJ2-7|many
CSVGRATDSYEQYF
TGCAGCGTTGGCCGGGCCACTGACTCCTACGAGCAGTACTTC
>TRBV7-9|TRBD1|TRBJ1-1|.
CASRPGQDKAFF
TGTGCCAGCAGACCGGGACAGGACAAAGCTTTCTTT
>TRBV5-1|TRBD1|TRBJ2-7|.
CASSLGQGSHEQYF
TGCGCCAGCAGCTTGGGACAGGGGTCCCACGAGCAGTACTTC
>TRBV12-3/TRBV12-4|.|TRBJ2-7|.
CASRLWAPGDEQYF
TGTGCCAGCCGCCTTTGGGCCCCTGGGGACGAGCAGTACTTC
>TRBV13|TRBD1|TRBJ1-3|many
CASSTGTGVHTIYF
TGTGCCAGCAGCACCGGGACAGGGGTGCACACCATATATTTT
>TRBV7-9|.|TRBJ2-7|many
CASSGQTSYEQYF
TGTGCCAGCAGCGGACAGACCTCCTACGAGCAGTACTTC
>TRBV7-8|TRBD1|TRBJ2-5|.
CASHRGQGGETQYF
TGTGCCAGCCATCGTGGACAGGGCGGCGAGACCCAGTACTTC
>TRBV7-9|TRBD1|TRBJ1-5|many
CASSLGDRDHQPQHF
TGTGCCAGCAGCTTAGGAGACAGGGACCATCAGCCCCAGCATTTT
>TRBV27|.|TRBJ1-2|few
CASSWGAEGNEGYTF
TGTGCCAGCAGTTGGGGGGCGGAGGGGAACGAAGGCTACACCTTC
>TRBV6-1|TRBD2|TRBJ2-5|few
CASSLFRGGETQYF
TGTGCCAGCAGTTTATTTCGGGGAGGGGAGACCCAGTACTTC
>TRBV11-2|TRBD2|TRBJ2-5|few
CASSLVPSGSQETQYF
TGTGCCAGCAGCTTAGTACCTAGCGGGAGCCAAGAGACCCAGTACTTC
>TRBV2|.|TRBJ2-6|many
CASRRAGANVLTF
TGTGCCAGCAGAAGGGCGGGGGCCAACGTCCTGACTTTC
>TRBV7-9|.|TRBJ1-1|.
CASSVDWGLGVLGTEAFF
TGTGCCAGCAGCGTCGATTGGGGCCTAGGGGTCTTGGGCACTGAAGCTTTCTTT
>TRBV2|.|TRBJ1-6|.
CASSDRTGDSSLHF
TGTGCCAGCAGTGACAGGACCGGCGACTCATCCCTCCACTTT